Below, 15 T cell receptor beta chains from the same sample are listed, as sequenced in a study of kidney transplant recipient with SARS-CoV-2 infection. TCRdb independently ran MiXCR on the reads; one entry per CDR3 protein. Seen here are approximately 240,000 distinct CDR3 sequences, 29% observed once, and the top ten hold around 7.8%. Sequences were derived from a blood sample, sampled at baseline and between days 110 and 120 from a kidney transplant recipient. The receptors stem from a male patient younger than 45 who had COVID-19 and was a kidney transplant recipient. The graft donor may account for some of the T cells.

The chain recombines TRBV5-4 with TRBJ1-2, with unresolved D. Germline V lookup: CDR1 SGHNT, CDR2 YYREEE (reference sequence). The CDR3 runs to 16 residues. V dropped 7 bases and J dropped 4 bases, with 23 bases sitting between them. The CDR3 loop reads CASAYGVPGKTYGYTF. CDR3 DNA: TGTGCCAGCGCGTATGGCGTACCAGGAAAGACCTATGGCTACACCTTC.

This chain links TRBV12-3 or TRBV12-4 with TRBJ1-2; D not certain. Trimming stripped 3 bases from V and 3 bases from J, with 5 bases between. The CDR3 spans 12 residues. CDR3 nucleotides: TGTGCCAGCAGTTTGGGTCACTATGGCTACACCTTC. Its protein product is CASSLGHYGYTF.

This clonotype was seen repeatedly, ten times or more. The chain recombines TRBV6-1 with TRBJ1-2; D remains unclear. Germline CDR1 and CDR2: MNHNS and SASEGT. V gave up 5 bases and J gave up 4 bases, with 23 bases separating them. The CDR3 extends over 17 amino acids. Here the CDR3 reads CASSIFTECRKTYGYTF. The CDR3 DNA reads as TGTGCCAGCAGTATCTTTACGGAATGTAGAAAGACCTATGGCTACACCTTC.

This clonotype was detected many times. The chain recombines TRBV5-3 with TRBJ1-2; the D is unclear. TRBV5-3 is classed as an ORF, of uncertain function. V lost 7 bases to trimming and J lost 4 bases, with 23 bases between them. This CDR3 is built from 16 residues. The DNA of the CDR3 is TGTGCCAGACACCAGTTAGTGGTGAGAAAGACCTATGGCTACACCTTC. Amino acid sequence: CARHQLVVRKTYGYTF.

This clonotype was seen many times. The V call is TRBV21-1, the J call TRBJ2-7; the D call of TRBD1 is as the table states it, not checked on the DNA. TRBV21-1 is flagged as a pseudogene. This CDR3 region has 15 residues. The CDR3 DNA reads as TGTGCCAGCAGTGGACAAGCCGGTATATCCTACGAGCAGTACTTC. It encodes CASSGQAGISYEQYF.

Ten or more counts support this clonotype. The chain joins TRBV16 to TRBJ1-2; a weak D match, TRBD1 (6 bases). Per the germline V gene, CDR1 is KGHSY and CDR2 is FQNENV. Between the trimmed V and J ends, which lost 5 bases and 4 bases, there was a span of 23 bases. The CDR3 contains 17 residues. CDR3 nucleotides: TGTGCCAGCAGCAAAGAGGGGGTCGTTAGAAAGACCTATGGCTACACCTTC. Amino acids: CASSKEGVVRKTYGYTF.

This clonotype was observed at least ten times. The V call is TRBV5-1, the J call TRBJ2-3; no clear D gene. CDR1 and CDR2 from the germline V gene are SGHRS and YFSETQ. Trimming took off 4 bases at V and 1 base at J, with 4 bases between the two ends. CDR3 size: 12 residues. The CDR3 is CASSRGTDTQYF. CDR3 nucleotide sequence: TGCGCCAGCAGCAGGGGCACAGATACGCAGTATTTT. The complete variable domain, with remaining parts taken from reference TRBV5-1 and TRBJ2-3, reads KAGVTQTPRYLIKTRGQQVTLSCSPISGHRSVSWYQQTPGQGLQFLFEYFSETQRNKGNFPGRFSGRQFSNSRSEMNVSTLELGDSALYLCASSRGTDTQYFGPGTRLTVL.

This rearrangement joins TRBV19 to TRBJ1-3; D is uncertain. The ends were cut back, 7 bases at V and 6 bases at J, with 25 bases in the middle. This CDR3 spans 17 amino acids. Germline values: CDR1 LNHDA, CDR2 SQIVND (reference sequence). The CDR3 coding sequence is TGTGCCAGTAATTCGTTTGGAATAGAAGGGAGTGAAAACACCATATATTTT. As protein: CASNSFGIEGSENTIYF.

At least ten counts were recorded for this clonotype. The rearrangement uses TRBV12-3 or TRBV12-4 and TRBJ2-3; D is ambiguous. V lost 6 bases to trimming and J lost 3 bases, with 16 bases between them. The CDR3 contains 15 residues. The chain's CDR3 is CASSPGRVGTDTQYF. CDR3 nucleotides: TGTGCCAGCAGCCCTGGTAGGGTAGGGACAGATACGCAGTATTTT.

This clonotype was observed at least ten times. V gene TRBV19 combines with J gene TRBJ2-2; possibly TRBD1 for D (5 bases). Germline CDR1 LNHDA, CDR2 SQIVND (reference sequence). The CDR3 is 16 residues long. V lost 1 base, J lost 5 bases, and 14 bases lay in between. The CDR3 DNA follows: TGTGCCAGTAGTATAGCCGGCACCCCAGGGACCGGGGAGCTGTTTTTT. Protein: CASSIAGTPGTGELFF.

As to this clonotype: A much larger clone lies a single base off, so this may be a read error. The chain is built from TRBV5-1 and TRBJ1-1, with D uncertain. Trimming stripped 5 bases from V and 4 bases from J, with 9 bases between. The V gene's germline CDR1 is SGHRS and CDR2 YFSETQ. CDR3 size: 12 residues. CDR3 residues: CASRTESTEAFF. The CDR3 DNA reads TGCGCCAGCAGAACAGAAAGCACTGAAGCTTTCTTT.

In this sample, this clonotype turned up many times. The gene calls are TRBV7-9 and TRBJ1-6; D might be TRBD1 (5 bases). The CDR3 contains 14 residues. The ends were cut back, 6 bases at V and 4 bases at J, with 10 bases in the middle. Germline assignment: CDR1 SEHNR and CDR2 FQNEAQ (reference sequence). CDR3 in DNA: TGTGCCAGCAGGAGGGACCTGTATAATTCACCCCTCCACTTT. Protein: CASRRDLYNSPLHF.

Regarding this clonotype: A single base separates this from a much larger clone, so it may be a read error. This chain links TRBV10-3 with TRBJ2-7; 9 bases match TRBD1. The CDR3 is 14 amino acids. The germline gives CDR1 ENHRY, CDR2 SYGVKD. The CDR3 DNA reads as TGTGCCATCTCCGGGACAGGGACAAACTACGAGCGGTACTTC. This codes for CAISGTGTNYERYF.

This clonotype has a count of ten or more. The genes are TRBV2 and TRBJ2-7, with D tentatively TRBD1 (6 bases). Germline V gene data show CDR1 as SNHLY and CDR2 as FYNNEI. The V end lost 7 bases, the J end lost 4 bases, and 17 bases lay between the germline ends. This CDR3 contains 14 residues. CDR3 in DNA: TGTGCCAGCAATCAGGACAGTGGGAGTTACGAGCAGTACTTC. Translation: CASNQDSGSYEQYF.

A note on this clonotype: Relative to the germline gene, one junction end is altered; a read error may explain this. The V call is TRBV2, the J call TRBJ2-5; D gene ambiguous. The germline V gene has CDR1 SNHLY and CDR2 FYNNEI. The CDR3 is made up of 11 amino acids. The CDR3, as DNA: TGTGCCAGCAGGGAAGAAGAGACCCAGTACTTC. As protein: CASREEETQYF. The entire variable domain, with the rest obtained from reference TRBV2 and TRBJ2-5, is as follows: EPEVTQTPSHQVTQMGQEVILRCVPISNHLYFYWYRQILGQKVEFLVSFYNNEISEKSEIFDDQFSVERPDGSNFTLKIRSTKLEDSAMYFCASREEETQYFGPGTRLLVL.